A selection of T cell receptor beta chains follows, all from one sample in a study of T cell repertoires in cytomegalovirus infection. TCRdb recomputed calls from the reads with MiXCR, one row per CDR3 protein. This sample yields tens of thousands of distinct CDR3 sequences, of which 20% to 30% are seen a single time; roughly 50% belongs to the top ten. These receptors have no known antigen. This specimen was CD8+ T cells from cultured PBMCs, taken from culture after CMV antigen stimulation. Source of these receptors: a human donor in good health (CMV status not recorded). Some clones in this sample may be carry-over from other donors' samples. CDR3s include the opening cysteine and the closing phenylalanine or tryptophan. The order of the fields is CDR3 DNA, CDR3 protein, V gene, J gene, clone size, D gene. The D gene is left open where the match is weak. The listing skips clone size in some rows; elsewhere it reads once, few, many or a size class.

CDR3 DNA: TGTGCCATCAGTGAGTCGATGGCGGCGGACGACTACAATGAGCAGTTCTTC
CDR3 protein: CAISESMAADDYNEQFF
V gene: TRBV10-3
J gene: TRBJ2-1
clone size: medium-sized
D gene: .

CDR3 DNA: TGTGCCAGCAGCTTAGATCAGGGATGGTCTCAAGATGGCTACACCTTC
CDR3 protein: CASSLDQGWSQDGYTF
V gene: TRBV11-2
J gene: TRBJ1-2
clone size: once
D gene: .

CDR3 DNA: TGTGCCTGGAGTCTAGAGGGATTTAATCAGCCCCAGCATTTT
CDR3 protein: CAWSLEGFNQPQHF
V gene: TRBV30
J gene: TRBJ1-5
clone size: .
D gene: .

CDR3 DNA: TGTGCCACCAGTGGAGAAAACAATACAAGGGCCAACGTCCTGACTTTC
CDR3 protein: CATSGENNTRANVLTF
V gene: TRBV24-1
J gene: TRBJ2-6
clone size: few
D gene: .

CDR3 DNA: TGTGCCAGCAGCCGAAGGGAAGGGGAGGCTAGCAATCAGCCCCAGCATTTT
CDR3 protein: CASSRREGEASNQPQHF
V gene: TRBV6-1
J gene: TRBJ1-5
clone size: many
D gene: .

CDR3 DNA: TGTGCCAGCAGTCAAGGACCCCCGGGACACCTTCGAGGGACTGAAGCTTTCTTT
CDR3 protein: CASSQGPPGHLRGTEAFF
V gene: TRBV12-3/TRBV12-4
J gene: TRBJ1-1
clone size: few
D gene: .

CDR3 DNA: TGCAGTGCTAGAGATTTAAGAGAAGATACGCAGTATTTT
CDR3 protein: CSARDLREDTQYF
V gene: TRBV20-1
J gene: TRBJ2-3
clone size: .
D gene: .

CDR3 DNA: TGTGCCAGCAGCCAAGGACAGGGGGCGAACTATGGCTACACCTTC
CDR3 protein: CASSQGQGANYGYTF
V gene: TRBV27
J gene: TRBJ1-2
clone size: .
D gene: TRBD1

CDR3 DNA: TGTGCCACCAGCCCCCCGGGGCCGACCAATCAGCCCCAGCATTTT
CDR3 protein: CATSPPGPTNQPQHF
V gene: TRBV24-1
J gene: TRBJ1-5
clone size: .
D gene: .

CDR3 DNA: TGTGCCAGTAGTATAGTGTCAGACAATGAGCAGTTCTTC
CDR3 protein: CASSIVSDNEQFF
V gene: TRBV19
J gene: TRBJ2-1
clone size: .
D gene: .

CDR3 DNA: TGCGCCAGCAGCCTCCCGACGGGACAGGGGAGCTCCTACAATGAGCAGTTCTTC
CDR3 protein: CASSLPTGQGSSYNEQFF
V gene: TRBV4-1
J gene: TRBJ2-1
clone size: few
D gene: TRBD1

CDR3 DNA: TGCAGCGTTGTTAGGTCCCAAGAGACCCAGTACTTC
CDR3 protein: CSVVRSQETQYF
V gene: TRBV29-1
J gene: TRBJ2-5
clone size: few
D gene: .

CDR3 DNA: TGCAGTGCTAGAGATCGGGACGGGAAGAACACTGAAGCTTTCTTT
CDR3 protein: CSARDRDGKNTEAFF
V gene: TRBV20-1
J gene: TRBJ1-1
clone size: few
D gene: .

CDR3 DNA: TGTGCCAGCAGCGTAGAGTTGAAGGCAGGGTGGGATGATACGCAGTATTTT
CDR3 protein: CASSVELKAGWDDTQYF
V gene: TRBV9
J gene: TRBJ2-3
clone size: .
D gene: .

CDR3 DNA: TGTGCCAGCAGTTCTTTTCCTAGGAGGTCGGAGCAGTTCTTC
CDR3 protein: CASSSFPRRSEQFF
V gene: TRBV6-2/TRBV6-3
J gene: TRBJ2-1
clone size: .
D gene: .

CDR3 DNA: TGTGCCAGCAGTGAAGGGGGCTCTGGGGCCAACGTCCTGACTTTC
CDR3 protein: CASSEGGSGANVLTF
V gene: TRBV6-1
J gene: TRBJ2-6
clone size: .
D gene: .

CDR3 DNA: TGTGCCAGTAGCGCCGACAGGGGGCTGGTTTCACCCCTCCACTTT
CDR3 protein: CASSADRGLVSPLHF
V gene: TRBV19
J gene: TRBJ1-6
clone size: few
D gene: TRBD1

CDR3 DNA: TGTGCCAGTATTCTTGGGACAGTCTACGAGCAGTACTTC
CDR3 protein: CASILGTVYEQYF
V gene: TRBV19
J gene: TRBJ2-7
clone size: few
D gene: TRBD1

CDR3 DNA: TGTGCCAGCAGCCGGGAGGGGGCTGGGGCCGGGGAGCTGCTTTTT
CDR3 protein: CASSREGAGAGELLF
V gene: TRBV5-6
J gene: TRBJ2-2
clone size: .
D gene: .

CDR3 DNA: TGTGCCAGTAGGAGGGCCCCCGACACCGGGGAGCTGTTTTTT
CDR3 protein: CASRRAPDTGELFF
V gene: TRBV19
J gene: TRBJ2-2
clone size: many
D gene: .

CDR3 DNA: TGTGCCAGCAGCCCCCAGGCGGGACAGGGTTCCTACGAGCAGTACTTC
CDR3 protein: CASSPQAGQGSYEQYF
V gene: TRBV5-4
J gene: TRBJ2-7
clone size: .
D gene: TRBD1

CDR3 DNA: TGTGCCAGCAGCGGGCAGTGGATGGAGTCTAAAAAACTGTTTTTT
CDR3 protein: CASSGQWMESKKLFF
V gene: TRBV3-1
J gene: TRBJ1-4
clone size: many
D gene: .

CDR3 DNA: TGTGCCAGCAGTCGGACGGAAAGCGCCTACGAGCAGTACTTC
CDR3 protein: CASSRTESAYEQYF
V gene: TRBV27
J gene: TRBJ2-7
clone size: .
D gene: .

CDR3 DNA: TGTGCCAGCAGTTCTCTCGGGACAGTGAATGGCTACACCTTC
CDR3 protein: CASSSLGTVNGYTF
V gene: TRBV6-5
J gene: TRBJ1-2
clone size: few
D gene: TRBD1

CDR3 DNA: TGTGCCAGCAGCTTAGCGGGCGGGGACTCCTACAATGAGCAGTTCTTC
CDR3 protein: CASSLAGGDSYNEQFF
V gene: TRBV7-9
J gene: TRBJ2-1
clone size: many
D gene: .

CDR3 DNA: TGTGCCAGCAGCTTAAGATACGCTGAAGCTTTCTTT
CDR3 protein: CASSLRYAEAFF
V gene: TRBV5-6
J gene: TRBJ1-1
clone size: .
D gene: .

CDR3 DNA: TGTGCCAGTAGTACCGACAGGGGGCTCAGCAATCAGCCCCAGCATTTT
CDR3 protein: CASSTDRGLSNQPQHF
V gene: TRBV19
J gene: TRBJ1-5
clone size: few
D gene: TRBD1

CDR3 DNA: TGTGCCAGCAGCCCGGTGGCAGGGGGCCCCTACAATGAGCAGTTCTTC
CDR3 protein: CASSPVAGGPYNEQFF
V gene: TRBV7-6
J gene: TRBJ2-1
clone size: many
D gene: TRBD1

CDR3 DNA: TGTGCCAGCAGAGACAGCGGGGGCTCCTACAATGAGCAGTTCTTC
CDR3 protein: CASRDSGGSYNEQFF
V gene: TRBV6-2/TRBV6-3
J gene: TRBJ2-1
clone size: .
D gene: TRBD2

CDR3 DNA: TGCAGTGCTAGAGACCTATGGGGATCTGAAAAACTGTTTTTT
CDR3 protein: CSARDLWGSEKLFF
V gene: TRBV20-1
J gene: TRBJ1-4
clone size: few
D gene: .

CDR3 DNA: TGTGCCAGCAGCCCCAATCGCCACCAACTCCAAGAGACCCAGTACTTC
CDR3 protein: CASSPNRHQLQETQYF
V gene: TRBV5-4
J gene: TRBJ2-5
clone size: .
D gene: .

CDR3 DNA: TGTGCCAGCAGCCCTGGTCCGGCCTACGAGCAGTACTTC
CDR3 protein: CASSPGPAYEQYF
V gene: TRBV5-6
J gene: TRBJ2-7
clone size: .
D gene: .

CDR3 DNA: TGTGCCAGCAGTATCGGACAGGGAGACACTGAAGCTTTCTTT
CDR3 protein: CASSIGQGDTEAFF
V gene: TRBV6-2/TRBV6-3
J gene: TRBJ1-1
clone size: .
D gene: TRBD1

CDR3 DNA: TGTGCCAGCAGTTACTGGGGGTACACTGAAGCTTTCTTT
CDR3 protein: CASSYWGYTEAFF
V gene: TRBV6-2/TRBV6-3
J gene: TRBJ1-1
clone size: many
D gene: .

CDR3 DNA: TGCGCCAGCAGCCAAGATCGGAAGTTGAACACTGAAGCTTTCTTT
CDR3 protein: CASSQDRKLNTEAFF
V gene: TRBV4-3
J gene: TRBJ1-1
clone size: few
D gene: .

CDR3 DNA: TGTGCCAGCAGCTTTCAGGGGGCCTCCTACAATGAGCAGTTCTTC
CDR3 protein: CASSFQGASYNEQFF
V gene: TRBV5-4
J gene: TRBJ2-1
clone size: few
D gene: TRBD1

CDR3 DNA: TGTGCCAGCAGTCCCGGACAGGGGGCATTTGGGAATCAGCCCCAGCATTTT
CDR3 protein: CASSPGQGAFGNQPQHF
V gene: TRBV6-5
J gene: TRBJ1-5
clone size: .
D gene: TRBD1

CDR3 DNA: TGTGCCAGCAGCCAATCCATCGAAAACACCATATATTTT
CDR3 protein: CASSQSIENTIYF
V gene: TRBV4-2
J gene: TRBJ1-3
clone size: few
D gene: .